These 24 T cell receptor beta chains originate from one sample sequenced in a study of T cell changes during pregnancy in multiple sclerosis. Repertoires were generated with immunoSEQ multiplex PCR, while TCRdb's copy carries only in-frame clones and drops some. The repertoire holds 40,000 or so clones, with about 92% as singletons. The sequences come from CD8+ T cells from peripheral blood mononuclear cells, collected in the third trimester of pregnancy. These receptors came from a female donor with multiple sclerosis, enrolled in a pregnancy study.

The chain recombines TRBV11-2 with TRBJ1-1; possibly TRBD1 for D (6 bases). CDR1 and CDR2 from the germline V gene are SGHAT and FQNNGV. The CDR3 runs 11 residues. Trimming removed 7 bases at V and 6 bases at J, with 9 bases between. CDR3 sequence (DNA): TGTGCCAGCAATAAGGGGGCTGAAGCTTTCTTT. This codes for CASNKGAEAFF.

The V gene is TRBV4-1, the J gene TRBJ2-3, with D maybe TRBD2 (6 bases). V lost 0 bases, J lost 0 bases, and 13 bases lay in between. Germline loops: CDR1 MGHRA, CDR2 YSYEKL. This CDR3 has 17 amino acids. The CDR3 spells CASSQEGGTPSTDTQYF. DNA of the CDR3: TGCGCCAGCAGCCAAGAAGGAGGGACCCCTAGCACAGATACGCAGTATTTT.

The chain has TRBV19 and TRBJ1-1; TRBD1 matches 10 bases. From germline, CDR1 is LNHDA and CDR2 SQIVND (reference sequence). The CDR3 runs 14 residues. J gave up 4 bases and V 10 bases, and 9 bases lay outside the gene matches. CDR3 protein: CATRRGQGPTEAFF. The CDR3 region has the DNA TGTGCCACCCGCCGGGGACAGGGGCCCACTGAAGCTTTCTTT.

The rearrangement joins TRBV9 to TRBJ2-7; 7 nucleotides line up with TRBD1. V shed 4 bases and J 6 bases; nucleotides not matched to a gene: 10. CDR3 length equals 14 residues. Germline assignment: CDR1 SGDLS and CDR2 YYNGEE. The DNA of the CDR3 is TGTGCCAGCAGCCCGCCTCAGGGGGTAGGCGAGCAGTACTTC. Protein sequence: CASSPPQGVGEQYF.

In DNA, the CDR3 is TGTGCCAGCAGCTTAGGGTGGGGGGGGAATGAGCAGTTCTTC. Amino acids: CASSLGWGGNEQFF. The V call is TRBV7-6, the J call TRBJ2-1; TRBD2 aligns across 7 bases. This CDR3 has 14 amino acids. Germline CDR1 reads SGHVS; CDR2 reads FNYEAQ. V lost 1 base to trimming and J lost 7 bases; unmatched junction nucleotides: 4.

This chain links TRBV18 with TRBJ2-1, with a possible D match to TRBD2 (5 bases). V lost 1 base and J lost 7, with 14 bases in between. Germline lookup yields CDR1 KGHSH and CDR2 LQKENI. There are 15 residues in the CDR3. DNA of the CDR3: TGTGCCAGCTCACCACTAGCGCCCTCTGGGAATGAGCAGTTCTTC. This sequence encodes CASSPLAPSGNEQFF.

The CDR3 bases are TGTGCCAGCAGGGGGACAGGGACCTACGAGCAGTACTTC. This codes for CASRGTGTYEQYF. This rearrangement joins TRBV2 to TRBJ2-7; TRBD1 matches 9 bases. The CDR3 is 13 amino acids. The ends lost 6 bases at V and 2 bases at J; junction bases unmatched: 2. The V gene's germline CDR1 is SNHLY and CDR2 FYNNEI.

The chain recombines TRBV5-6 with TRBJ1-1; TRBD1 aligns across 7 bases. This CDR3 has 15 amino acids. Germline CDR1 is SGHDT and CDR2 is YYEEEE. The J segment lost 10 bases and the V segment lost 2 bases, leaving 14 bases of the junction unmatched. The chain's CDR3 is CASSLDRAPSQRAFF. CDR3 DNA: TGTGCCAGCAGCTTAGACAGGGCTCCCAGCCAGAGAGCTTTCTTT. The variable domain in full, with the rest retrieved from reference TRBV5-6 and TRBJ1-1, is DAGVTQSPTHLIKTRGQQVTLRCSPKSGHDTVSWYQQALGQGPQFIFQYYEEEERQRGNFPDRFSGHQFPNYSSELNVNALLLGDSALYLCASSLDRAPSQRAFFGQGTRLTVV.

Note on this clone: At one boundary the junction diverges from the germline segment, which might be a read error. The chain uses TRBV7-7 and TRBJ1-3; the D is unclear. CDR3 length: 13 amino acids. Germline loops: CDR1 SSHAT, CDR2 FNYEAQ (reference sequence). Written as DNA, the CDR3 is TGTGCTAGCAGCTTAGGCAGAGGAAACACCATATATTTT. Its translation is CASSLGRGNTIYF.

This chain uses TRBV11-1 with TRBJ2-1; 8 positions agree with TRBD2. Germline CDR1 SGHAT, CDR2 FQDESV (reference sequence). This CDR3 has 14 amino acids. V lost 4 bases and J lost 7; bases outside the gene matches: 6. The CDR3 loop reads CASSWSSGPNEQFF. CDR3 DNA sequence: TGTGCCAGCAGCTGGTCTAGCGGGCCTAATGAGCAGTTCTTC.

The chain carries TRBV4-1 and TRBJ1-5; the D gene is possibly TRBD1 (6 bases). V shed 0 bases and J shed 3 bases, with 15 bases lying between them. The CDR3 consists of 17 residues. The germline CDR1 and CDR2 sequences are MGHRA and YSYEKL. CDR3 sequence reads: CASSQDLQGASNQPQHF. CDR3 DNA: TGCGCCAGCAGCCAAGATTTACAGGGAGCATCCAATCAGCCCCAGCATTTT.

The chain joins TRBV27 to TRBJ1-2; possible D gene TRBD1, 5 bases. The ends were cut back, 3 bases at V and 6 bases at J, with 14 bases in the middle. Germline CDR1 MNHEY, CDR2 SMNVEV (reference sequence). The CDR3 is 14 residues long. The CDR3 spells CASSFYGASDGYTF. CDR3 nucleotides: TGTGCCAGCAGTTTCTATGGGGCCAGCGATGGCTACACCTTC.

This chain connects TRBV7-6 to TRBJ2-7; 8 bases align to TRBD1. CDR3 length equals 16 residues. Germline CDR1 reads SGHVS; CDR2 reads FNYEAQ. J was trimmed by 4 bases and V by 3 bases; bases with no gene match: 11. CDR3 residues: CASSFSTGATEYEQYF. The CDR3 DNA reads TGTGCCAGCAGCTTCTCGACAGGGGCTACTGAATACGAGCAGTACTTC. Full variable domain (outside the CDR3, taken from reference TRBV7-6 and TRBJ2-7): GAGVSQSPRYKVTKRGQDVALRCDPISGHVSLYWYRQALGQGPEFLTYFNYEAQQDKSGLPNDRFSAERPEGSISTLTIQRTEQRDSAMYRCASSFSTGATEYEQYFGPGTRLTVT.

This clone was seen a single time. V usage is TRBV2 and J usage is TRBJ2-7, with D unresolved. V was trimmed by 7 bases and J by 0 bases, leaving 22 bases between them. The CDR3 is made up of 17 amino acids. Germline V gene lookup returns CDR1 SNHLY and CDR2 FYNNEI. The CDR3 region is CASITVEASTYSYEQYF. The CDR3 DNA reads TGTGCCAGCATCACGGTCGAGGCCTCAACTTACTCCTACGAGCAGTACTTC. Full variable domain (outside the CDR3, taken from reference TRBV2 and TRBJ2-7): EPEVTQTPSHQVTQMGQEVILRCVPISNHLYFYWYRQILGQKVEFLVSFYNNEISEKSEIFDDQFSVERPDGSNFTLKIRSTKLEDSAMYFCASITVEASTYSYEQYFGPGTRLTVT.

The chain couples TRBV6-4 to TRBJ2-3, with 11 nucleotides matching TRBD2. The junction had 3 bases not matched to a gene; V was cut back by 6 bases and J by 1 base. The CDR3 spans 15 residues. The germline CDR1 and CDR2 sequences are MRHNA and SNTAGT. The CDR3 loop reads CASRQLAGGTDTQYF. DNA of the CDR3: TGTGCCAGCAGACAACTAGCGGGGGGCACAGATACGCAGTATTTT.

This clone appeared once. The rearrangement joins TRBV11-1 to TRBJ2-7; no definite D call. This CDR3 has 13 amino acids. Per germline, CDR1 SGHAT and CDR2 FQDESV (reference sequence). V was pared by 8 bases and J by 2 bases, with 13 bases between. CDR3 DNA sequence: TGTGCCAGCGGAGTAATCGCCGCCTACGAGCAGTACTTC. It codes for CASGVIAAYEQYF.

The genes are TRBV4-1 and TRBJ2-1; the D gene is possibly TRBD2 (6 bases). The germline V gene has CDR1 MGHRA and CDR2 YSYEKL. The CDR3 has 15 residues. The V gene lost 0 bases and the J gene lost 4 bases, with 10 bases spanning the gap. CDR3 protein: CASSQDSSGYNEQFF. The CDR3 coding sequence is TGCGCCAGCAGCCAAGATAGCAGCGGGTACAATGAGCAGTTCTTC.

The chain couples TRBV9 to TRBJ2-2; 9 bases match TRBD2. CDR1 and CDR2 from the germline V gene are SGDLS and YYNGEE. Trimming at V came to 0 bases and at J to 0 bases, leaving 6 bases not matched to a gene. The CDR3 is made up of 18 amino acids. The CDR3 sequence: CASSVGSGGPSNTGELFF. The CDR3 DNA is TGTGCCAGCAGCGTAGGAAGCGGGGGGCCTTCGAACACCGGGGAGCTGTTTTTT.

The rearrangement links TRBV9 to TRBJ2-6, with D possibly being TRBD2 (5 bases). V lost 0 bases and J 2 bases, leaving 9 bases between the germline ends. Germline V CDR1 and CDR2: SGDLS, YYNGEE. The CDR3 loop spans 16 amino acids. The CDR3 bases are TGTGCCAGCAGCGTAGGGACTGGCCCTGGGGCCAACGTCCTGACTTTC. Its protein is CASSVGTGPGANVLTF.

CDR3 protein: CASSLREDLEAFF. The CDR3 DNA sequence: TGTGCCAGCAGCTTACGGGAGGACCTTGAAGCTTTCTTT. The chain is built from TRBV7-8 and TRBJ1-1, with D unclear. The CDR3 extends over 13 amino acids. V was pared by 2 bases and J by 7 bases, with 11 bases between. CDR1 is SGHVS, CDR2 FQNEAQ, per germline.

J is TRBJ2-7 and V is TRBV30; 9 bases match TRBD1. The CDR3 has 17 residues. Germline V CDR1 and CDR2: GTSNPN, SVGIG (reference sequence). V dropped 3 bases and J dropped 2; count of bases not matched to a gene: 14. CDR3 in DNA: TGTGCCTGGAGCAGCCGGGAACAGGGGGCGCTTCCCTACGAGCAGTACTTC. Translating it yields CAWSSREQGALPYEQYF.

J is TRBJ1-3 and V is TRBV28; D might be TRBD1 (6 bases). The CDR3 has 15 residues. Looked up from germline, CDR1 is MDHEN and CDR2 is SYDVKM. V dropped 5 bases and J dropped 0 bases, with 11 bases sitting between them. CDR3 sequence: CASSGHRASGNTIYF. The DNA for the CDR3 is TGTGCCAGCAGTGGACACAGGGCCTCTGGAAACACCATATATTTT.

This clone appeared once. The chain combines TRBV6-5 with TRBJ2-4; 8 bases align to TRBD2. CDR1 and CDR2 from the germline V gene are MNHEY and SVGAGI. This CDR3 region has 15 residues. The V gene end was trimmed by 5 bases and the J gene end by 1 base; junction bases not matched to a gene: 4. This chain's CDR3 is CASSTGGGAKNIQYF. As DNA, the CDR3 is TGTGCCAGCAGTACGGGAGGGGGGGCCAAAAACATTCAGTACTTC.

The chain links TRBV7-6 to TRBJ1-1; D is possibly TRBD1 (5 bases). From germline, CDR1 is SGHVS and CDR2 FNYEAQ. The CDR3 contains 19 residues. Trimming took 1 base from V and 3 from J, leaving 24 bases between them. CDR3 coding DNA: TGTGCCAGCAGCTTAGTGGGTTCCCGAACAGGCCTAGGGGACACTGAAGCTTTCTTT. Amino acid sequence: CASSLVGSRTGLGDTEAFF.